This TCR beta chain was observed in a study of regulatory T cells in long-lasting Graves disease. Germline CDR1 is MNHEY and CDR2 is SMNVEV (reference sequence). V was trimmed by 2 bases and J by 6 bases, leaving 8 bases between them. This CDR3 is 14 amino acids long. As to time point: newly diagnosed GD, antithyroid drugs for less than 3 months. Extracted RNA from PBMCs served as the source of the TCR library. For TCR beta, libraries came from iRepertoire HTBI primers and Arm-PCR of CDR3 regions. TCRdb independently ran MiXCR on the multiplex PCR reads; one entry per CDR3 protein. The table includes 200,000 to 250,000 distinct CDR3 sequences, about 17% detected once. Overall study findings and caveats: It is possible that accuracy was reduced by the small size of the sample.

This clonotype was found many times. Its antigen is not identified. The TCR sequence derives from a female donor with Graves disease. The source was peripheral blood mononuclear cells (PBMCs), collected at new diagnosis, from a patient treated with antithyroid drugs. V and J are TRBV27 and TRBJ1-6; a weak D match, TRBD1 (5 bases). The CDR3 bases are TGTGCCAGCAGTTTACAGGGAGGTAATTCACCCCTCCACTTT. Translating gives CASSLQGGNSPLHF.